The rows below give T cell receptor beta chains drawn from one sample of a study of cytomegalovirus exposure and HLA in healthy donors. The assay was immunoSEQ multiplex PCR, and TCRdb's table has in-frame clones only and misses some. This sample's table reports 74,000 or so clones. Sequencing used PBMCs. These receptor sequences come from a woman aged 60-75 years in good health and CMV-seronegative. CDR3s include the opening cysteine and the closing phenylalanine or tryptophan. Fields, in order: CDR3 DNA, CDR3 protein, D gene, J gene, V gene. The D gene is left open where the match is weak.

TGTGCCAGCAGCCAGGACAGGGGAAGGGAAGCTTTCTTT,CASSQDRGREAFF,TRBD1,TRBJ1-1,TRBV11-2
TGTGCCAGTAGTATTGGCAGGAATCAGCCCCAGCATTTT,CASSIGRNQPQHF,-,TRBJ1-5,TRBV19
TGTGCCAGCAGCTTAGGGGTGGGCGGGAGGATCGATACGCAGTATTTT,CASSLGVGGRIDTQYF,TRBD2,TRBJ2-3,TRBV7-9
TGCGCCAGCAGCCTAGACCGTCCACGGGAGACCCAGTACTTC,CASSLDRPRETQYF,-,TRBJ2-5,TRBV5-1
TGCGCCATCAGGGACAACACAGCGATTACTGGCTACACCTTC,CAIRDNTAITGYTF,-,TRBJ1-2,TRBV10-3
TGCGCCAGCAGCATCAGCGGTGACGATCAGCCCCAGCATTTT,CASSISGDDQPQHF,-,TRBJ1-5,TRBV5-1
TGCGCCAGCAGCCAAACCCGACTAGCGGGTAGGACAGATACGCAGTATTTT,CASSQTRLAGRTDTQYF,TRBD2,TRBJ2-3,TRBV4-1
TGTGCCCTCAGCTTAAGCGGGCAGCAGGGCAATGAGCAGTTCTTC,CALSLSGQQGNEQFF,-,TRBJ2-1,TRBV10-3
TGCGCCAGCAGCCCAGGGACTAGCGGGAGCGCAGATACGCAGTATTTT,CASSPGTSGSADTQYF,TRBD2,TRBJ2-3,TRBV5-1
TGTGCCAGCAGCTTAGAACTAGCGGGAACCTACGAGCAGTACTTC,CASSLELAGTYEQYF,TRBD2,TRBJ2-7,TRBV7-2
TGTGCCACCAGCAGGGGTTTGGCAGGATGGCAGTACTTC,CATSRGLAGWQYF,-,TRBJ2-7,TRBV15
TGCAGCTTGGGACCCGGGACTAGCGGGAGCTCCTACGAGCAGTACTTC,CSLGPGTSGSSYEQYF,TRBD2,TRBJ2-7,TRBV29-1
TGTGCCAGCAGTTTTGGGACAGTTGGTTCCTACGAGCAGTACTTC,CASSFGTVGSYEQYF,TRBD1,TRBJ2-7,TRBV6-5
TGTGCCAGCAGCTCTGGACAGGGGGACGGGCTGGGTGAAAAACTGTTTTTT,CASSSGQGDGLGEKLFF,TRBD1,TRBJ1-4,TRBV5-5
TGCGCCAGCAGCGCCGACAGCACCTACGAGCAGTACTTC,CASSADSTYEQYF,-,TRBJ2-7,TRBV7-8
TGCAGCGTCCTTGGGGCAGAAGGAAACACCATATATTTT,CSVLGAEGNTIYF,-,TRBJ1-3,TRBV29-1
TGTGCCAGCAGCGTCGGGTCAGCCGGGATCTACGAGCAGTACTTC,CASSVGSAGIYEQYF,-,TRBJ2-7,TRBV27
TGTGCCAGCAGTCCCACCTCCCTCGGACAGGGGGCGCGGGATGAAAAACTGTTTTTT,CASSPTSLGQGARDEKLFF,TRBD1,TRBJ1-4,TRBV27
TGTGCCAGCAGATTGACAGGGTTCACTGAAGCTTTCTTT,CASRLTGFTEAFF,TRBD1,TRBJ1-1,TRBV28
TGCGCCAGCAGCCAATCGAACAGCGGGAGTCCGTCCCCCAACAATGAGCAGTTCTTC,CASSQSNSGSPSPNNEQFF,TRBD2,TRBJ2-1,TRBV4-1
TGTGCCAGCAGTTTCAAACCGGGACAGGAAGCCTACGAGCAGTACTTC,CASSFKPGQEAYEQYF,TRBD1,TRBJ2-7,TRBV28
TGTGCCAGCAGCCCAAGGACAGGGGGCGAGGCTGGAAACACCATATATTTT,CASSPRTGGEAGNTIYF,TRBD1,TRBJ1-3,TRBV5-8
TGTGCCAGCAGCTTCGGACACTCCTCTGGAAACACCATATATTTT,CASSFGHSSGNTIYF,-,TRBJ1-3,TRBV7-8
TGTGCCAGCGGGACAACGCGAGGGACAGTTTTCTTT,CASGTTRGTVFF,TRBD1,TRBJ1-1,TRBV28
TGTGCTACGGACAGGGCTACCTCTGGAAACACCATATATTTT,CATDRATSGNTIYF,TRBD1,TRBJ1-3,TRBV2
TGTGCCAGCAGTACTTTGGACAGGTCCTACGAGCAGTACTTC,CASSTLDRSYEQYF,TRBD1,TRBJ2-7,TRBV6-1
TGTGCCAGCAGTGACAGGGCCGGTAGCTATGGCTACACCTTC,CASSDRAGSYGYTF,TRBD1,TRBJ1-2,TRBV6-6
TGTGCCAGCAGCCCACGAGCGGGAGATACGCAGTATTTT,CASSPRAGDTQYF,-,TRBJ2-3,TRBV7-9
TGTGCCACCAGCATCCTACCGACAACCGGCGAGCAGTACTTC,CATSILPTTGEQYF,-,TRBJ2-7,TRBV15
TGTGCCAGTAGTAACACAGGGCAAGAGACCCAGTACTTC,CASSNTGQETQYF,-,TRBJ2-5,TRBV19